This T cell receptor (beta chain) emerged from a study of blood T cells in healthy people across ages. General study findings and limits: More naive CD4+ cells and higher diversity were found in long-lived than in aged donors.

Worth noting for this clonotype: Its antigen remains unknown.

The junction had 8 bases not matched to a gene; V was cut back by 2 bases and J by 0 bases. This CDR3 is built from 18 residues. A sample-barcoded 5' primer and a J-beta primer mix were used in a second PCR of roughly 7 to 11 cycles. One entry per CDR3 protein results from TCRdb running MiXCR on the 5' RACE reads. The sample carries about 590,000 distinct CDR3 sequences, roughly 30% recorded once. The study recruited healthy Caucasian donors from Russia who were aged about 6 to 90. Drawn from each donor were approximately 10 milliliters of peripheral blood. The source is a woman older than 75 in good health. The V call is TRBV12-3 or TRBV12-4, the J call TRBJ1-5; TRBD1 agrees at 9 bases. Sequencing used blood. CDR3 sequence reads: CASSLHFRTGVSNQPQHF. DNA of the CDR3: TGTGCCAGCAGTTTACATTTCCGGACAGGGGTTAGCAATCAGCCCCAGCATTTT.